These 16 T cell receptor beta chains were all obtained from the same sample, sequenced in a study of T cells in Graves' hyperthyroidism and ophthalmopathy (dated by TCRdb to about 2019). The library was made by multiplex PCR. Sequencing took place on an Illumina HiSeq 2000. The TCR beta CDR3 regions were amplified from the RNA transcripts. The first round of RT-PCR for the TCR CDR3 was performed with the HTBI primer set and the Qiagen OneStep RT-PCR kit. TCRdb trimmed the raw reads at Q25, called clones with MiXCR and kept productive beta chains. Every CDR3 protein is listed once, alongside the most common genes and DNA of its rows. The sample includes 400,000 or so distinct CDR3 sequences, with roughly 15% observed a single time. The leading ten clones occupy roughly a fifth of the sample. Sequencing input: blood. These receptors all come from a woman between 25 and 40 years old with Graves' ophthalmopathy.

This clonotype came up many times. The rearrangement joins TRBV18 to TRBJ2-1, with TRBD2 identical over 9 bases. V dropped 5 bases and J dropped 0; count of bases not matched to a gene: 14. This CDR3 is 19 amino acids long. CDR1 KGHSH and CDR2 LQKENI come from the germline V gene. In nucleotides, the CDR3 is TGTGCCAGCTCAACGGGAGCTAGCGGGGAACCGAGCTCCTACAATGAGCAGTTCTTC. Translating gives CASSTGASGEPSSYNEQFF.

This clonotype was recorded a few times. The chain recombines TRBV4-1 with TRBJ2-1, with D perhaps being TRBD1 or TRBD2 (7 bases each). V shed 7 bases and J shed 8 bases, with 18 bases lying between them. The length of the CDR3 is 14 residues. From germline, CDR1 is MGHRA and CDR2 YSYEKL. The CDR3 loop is CASTQGGGPYEQFF. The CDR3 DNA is TGCGCCAGCACCCAGGGGGGGGGCCCCTATGAGCAGTTCTTC.

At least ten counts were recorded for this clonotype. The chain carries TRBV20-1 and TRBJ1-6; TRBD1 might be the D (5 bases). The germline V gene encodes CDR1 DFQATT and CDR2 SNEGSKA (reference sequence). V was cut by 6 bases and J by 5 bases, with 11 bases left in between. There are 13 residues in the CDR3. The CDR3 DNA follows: TGCAGTGCCCCGGGGCAGAATAATTCACCCCTCCACTTT. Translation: CSAPGQNNSPLHF.

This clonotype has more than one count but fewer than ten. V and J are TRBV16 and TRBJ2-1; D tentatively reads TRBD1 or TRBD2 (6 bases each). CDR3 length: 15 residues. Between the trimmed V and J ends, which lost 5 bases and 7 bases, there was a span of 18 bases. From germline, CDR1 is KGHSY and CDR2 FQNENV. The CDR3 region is CASSAQGGPENEQFF. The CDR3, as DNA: TGTGCCAGCAGCGCACAAGGGGGGCCCGAGAATGAGCAGTTCTTC.

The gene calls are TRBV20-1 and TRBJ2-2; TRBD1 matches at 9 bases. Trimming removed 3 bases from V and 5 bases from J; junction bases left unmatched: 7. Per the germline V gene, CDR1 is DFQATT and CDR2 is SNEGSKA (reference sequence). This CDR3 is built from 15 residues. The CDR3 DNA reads TGCAGTGCTAGCGAGATTGGGACAGGGACCGGGGAGCTGTTTTTT. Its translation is CSASEIGTGTGELFF.

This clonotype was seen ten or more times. CDR3: CASSPTGKGYEQYF. Here the CDR3 DNA reads TGTGCCAGCAGCCCGACAGGGAAAGGCTACGAGCAGTACTTC. V gene TRBV12-3 or TRBV12-4 combines with J gene TRBJ2-7; 7 nucleotides line up with TRBD1. With 6 bases clipped from V and 3 bases from J, the junction kept 8 bases outside the gene matches. The CDR3 has 14 amino acids.

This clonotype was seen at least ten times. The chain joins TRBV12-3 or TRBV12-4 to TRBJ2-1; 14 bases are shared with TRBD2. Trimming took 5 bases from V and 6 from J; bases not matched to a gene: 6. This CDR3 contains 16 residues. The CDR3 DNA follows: TGTGCCAGCAGTGCCCGACTAGCGGGGGGGCCCAATGAGCAGTTCTTC. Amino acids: CASSARLAGGPNEQFF.

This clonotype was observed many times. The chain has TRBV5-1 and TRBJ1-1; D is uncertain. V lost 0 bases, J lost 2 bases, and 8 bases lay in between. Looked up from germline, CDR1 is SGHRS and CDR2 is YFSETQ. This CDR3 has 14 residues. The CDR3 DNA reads TGCGCCAGCAGCTTGGACACCGCAAACACTGAAGCTTTCTTT. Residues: CASSLDTANTEAFF.

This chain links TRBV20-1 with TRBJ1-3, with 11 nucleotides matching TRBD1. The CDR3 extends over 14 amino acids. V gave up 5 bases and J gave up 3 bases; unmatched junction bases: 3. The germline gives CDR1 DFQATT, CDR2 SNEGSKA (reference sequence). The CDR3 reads CSAGQGAVGNTIYF. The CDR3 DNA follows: TGCAGTGCTGGACAGGGGGCGGTTGGAAACACCATATATTTT.

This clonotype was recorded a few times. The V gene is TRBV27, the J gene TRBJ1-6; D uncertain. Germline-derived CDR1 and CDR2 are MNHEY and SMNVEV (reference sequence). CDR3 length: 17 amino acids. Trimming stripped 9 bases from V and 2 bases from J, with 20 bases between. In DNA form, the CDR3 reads TGTGCCAGTAAAGAGGGTGACACACAAACCTATAATTCACCCCTCCACTTT. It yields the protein CASKEGDTQTYNSPLHF.

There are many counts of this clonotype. The DNA for the CDR3 is TGTGCCAGCAGCCTAAACTCTACCCCTCTCTATGGCTACACCTTC. Its translation is CASSLNSTPLYGYTF. The chain recombines TRBV28 with TRBJ1-2; the D is unclear. V gave up 6 bases and J gave up 4 bases, with 18 bases separating them. The CDR3 has 15 amino acids. Per germline, CDR1 MDHEN and CDR2 SYDVKM.

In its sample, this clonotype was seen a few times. The CDR3 region is CSAGGGASRKLFF. The CDR3 nucleotides read TGCAGTGCTGGCGGGGGGGCGTCGCGAAAACTGTTTTTT. The chain carries TRBV20-1 and TRBJ1-4; tentatively, D is TRBD1 (6 bases). The germline gives CDR1 DFQATT, CDR2 SNEGSKA (reference sequence). This CDR3 has 13 residues. Trimming shortened V by 5 bases and J by 10 bases, and 17 bases separated the two germline ends.

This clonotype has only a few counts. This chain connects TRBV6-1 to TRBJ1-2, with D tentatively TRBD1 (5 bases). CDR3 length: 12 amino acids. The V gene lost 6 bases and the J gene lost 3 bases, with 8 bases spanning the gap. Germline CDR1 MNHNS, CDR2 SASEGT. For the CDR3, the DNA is TGTGCCAGCAGGCGGGGGGACTATGGCTACACCTTC. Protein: CASRRGDYGYTF.

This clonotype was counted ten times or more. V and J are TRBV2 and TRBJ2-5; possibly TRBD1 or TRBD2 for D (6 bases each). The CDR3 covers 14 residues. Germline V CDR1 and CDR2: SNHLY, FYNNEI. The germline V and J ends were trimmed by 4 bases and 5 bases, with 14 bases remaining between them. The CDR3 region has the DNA TGTGCCAGCAGTGGGGACACCGCGGGGGAGACCCAGTACTTC. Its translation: CASSGDTAGETQYF.

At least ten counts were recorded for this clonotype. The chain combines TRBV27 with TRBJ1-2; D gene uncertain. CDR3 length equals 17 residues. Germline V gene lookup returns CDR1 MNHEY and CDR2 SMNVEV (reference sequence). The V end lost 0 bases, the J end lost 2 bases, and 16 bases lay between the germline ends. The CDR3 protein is CASSLSIYTLANYGYTF. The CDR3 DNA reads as TGTGCCAGCAGTTTATCGATCTACACCTTAGCGAACTATGGCTACACCTTC.

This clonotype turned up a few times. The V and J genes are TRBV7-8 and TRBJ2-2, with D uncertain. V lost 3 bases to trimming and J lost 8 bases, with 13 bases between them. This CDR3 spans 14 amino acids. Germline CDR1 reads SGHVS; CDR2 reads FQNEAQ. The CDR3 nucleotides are TGTGCCAGCAGCTTTCGAGTAGGGTTTGGGGAGCTGTTTTTT. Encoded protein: CASSFRVGFGELFF.